This note documents a single T cell receptor (beta chain) sequence. This clone was picked up a small number of times. Its antigen is not yet known. One base away there is no much larger clone; base qualities are not given. Based on the germline V gene, the CDR1 and CDR2 sequences are MDHEN and SYDVKM. V gives up 7 bases and J gives up 5 bases, and the segment between their germline ends measures 8 bases. Taken from cysteine to phenylalanine, the CDR3 has 11 residues. Here the CDR3 DNA is all that survives: 33 bases in frame from base 1. The sample originates from a study of beta chain features in type 1 diabetes (dated by TCRdb to 2016 to 2019). As for the study more broadly: Patients and healthy donors did not differ in mean age, gender distribution, total cell number or subset yield. A total of some 100,000,000 sorted cells were examined across all samples, and a strong correlation was observed between cell number per subset and RNA yield. The study compared TCRB repertoires of sorted circulating CD4+ T cell subsets between recently diagnosed type 1 diabetes patients and matched healthy donors. Regulatory and stem cell-like memory subsets were obtained from only 8 patients and roughly 8 healthy donors, while naive and central memory subsets were obtained from all 30 or so donors. The study at large found these results: At VDJ recombination sites, patients with type 1 diabetes made fewer insertions and deleted more nucleotides, a pattern implying thymic rearrangement abnormalities. Shorter templates might have been favored by PCR, but patient and control samples were amplified and corrected together, so both groups would have been affected equally by any skew. Because cDNA was sequenced instead of genomic DNA, activated cells with high expression could be over-represented, although the groups did not differ in activation or CD3 levels. In all four CD4+ subsets, TCRB CDR3 length was moderately but significantly shorter in type 1 diabetes patients. Because small numbers of individuals were included in the HLA sub-analyses, any influence of HLA type on TCRB rearrangement was left unresolved. Naive, central memory and regulatory TCRB repertoires appeared to be more similar among patients than among healthy donors.

From each donor, a single peripheral blood sample of approximately 120 mL on average was drawn into heparinised tubes. A BD FACSAria II was used to sort naive, central memory, regulatory and stem cell-like memory CD4+ T cells with a panel that included CD45RO, CCR7, CD25, CD127, CD95 and CD27. Every sorted population had a purity above 95%. PBMCs were separated immediately by Lymphoprep density gradient centrifugation and were stained directly, without being cultured. So that batch effects would be minimized, each experiment stained and sorted samples in pairs, pairing one healthy donor with one patient. The High Capacity cDNA Reverse Transcription Kit was used to reverse transcribe all of the isolated RNA, meaning that expressed TCRB transcripts were what got sequenced. Deep immunoSEQ sequencing was applied to naive, central memory and regulatory T cell samples, giving an average of around 3.4 million total reads per sample. Sorted cells were lysed in RLT buffer, and RNA was extracted using DNase-treated RNeasy Micro or Mini kits according to cell number. To prevent cross-contamination, every cell subset was processed on its own, while patient and healthy donor samples were processed together. Using the immunoSEQ multiplex PCR, TCRB sequences were amplified from cDNA into 87-bp fragments spanning the CDR3 region. The amplicons were sequenced using the Illumina HiSeq platform. Per the authors' processing: PCR bias was computationally corrected using synthetic template baselines, reads within Hamming distance 2 were collapsed, and singletons that could not be merged were discarded. Reads were aligned against IMGT so that V, D and J genes, CDR3 length and insertions or deletions at six rearrangement sites could be assigned. Within each subset, clonotype counts were normalized to the number of sorted cells before true diversity and Gini coefficients were calculated with the tcR R package. The overlap coefficient, calculated on TCRB nucleotide sequences, was used to quantify repertoire sharing. As a proxy for the pre-selection repertoire, out-of-frame TCRB sequences from naive cells were analyzed. Here the immuneACCESS table is served through TCRdb, limited to in-frame sequences with V and J called. Missing clones are a known gap in these copies; in checked studies unresolved V genes cover under half, and the rest lacks a known reason. From that table come the V and J calls and clone size; the DNA was used to work out D and trimming. The sample contains 240,000 or so clones, approximately 20% of them found a single time. Of the sample, approximately 0.029% is held by the ten largest clones.

This sequence originates from a woman aged 40 to 49 with type 1 diabetes. What was sequenced was naive CD4+ T cells from blood. The cell subset or site label of this sample denotes: true naive CD4+ T cells. The V and J segments used are TRBV28 and TRBJ1-1; a confident D gene designation cannot be given. The nucleotides are TGTGCCAGCACCTCGCTAACTGAAGCTTTCTTT. It translates as CASTSLTEAFF.